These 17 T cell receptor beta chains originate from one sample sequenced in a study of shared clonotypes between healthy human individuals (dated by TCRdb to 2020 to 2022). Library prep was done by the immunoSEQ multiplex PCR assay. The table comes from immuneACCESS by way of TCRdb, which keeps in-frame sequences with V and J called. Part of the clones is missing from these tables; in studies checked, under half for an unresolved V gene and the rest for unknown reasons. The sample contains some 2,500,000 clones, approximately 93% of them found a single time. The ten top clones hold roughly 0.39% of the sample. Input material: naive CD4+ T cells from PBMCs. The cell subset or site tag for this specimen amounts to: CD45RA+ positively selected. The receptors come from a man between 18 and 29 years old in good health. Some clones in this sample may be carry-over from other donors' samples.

The CDR3 coding sequence is TGTGCCACCGCAGAGCAGGGGGTTCACTATGGCTACACCTTC. This codes for CATAEQGVHYGYTF. V and J are TRBV6-5 and TRBJ1-2, with 7 nucleotides matching TRBD1. Germline trimming cut 10 bases from V and 3 bases from J; bases unmatched to any gene: 11. The CDR3 is made up of 14 amino acids. Germline values: CDR1 MNHEY, CDR2 SVGAGI.

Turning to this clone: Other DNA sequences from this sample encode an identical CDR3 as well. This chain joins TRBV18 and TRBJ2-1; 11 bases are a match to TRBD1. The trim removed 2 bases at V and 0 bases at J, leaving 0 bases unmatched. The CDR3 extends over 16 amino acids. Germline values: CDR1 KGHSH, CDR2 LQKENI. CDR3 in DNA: TGTGCCAGCTCACCAGGGACAGGGGGCTCCTACAATGAGCAGTTCTTC. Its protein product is CASSPGTGGSYNEQFF.

The CDR3 DNA follows: TGTGCCAGTAGGGGAATAGATGGGACAGAGAATCAGCCCCAGCATTTT. This translates into CASRGIDGTENQPQHF. The chain combines TRBV19 with TRBJ1-5; 7 positions agree with TRBD1. Trimming removed 6 bases from V and 4 bases from J; junction bases left unmatched: 12. Germline V gives CDR1 LNHDA, CDR2 SQIVND (reference sequence). The CDR3 spans 16 residues.

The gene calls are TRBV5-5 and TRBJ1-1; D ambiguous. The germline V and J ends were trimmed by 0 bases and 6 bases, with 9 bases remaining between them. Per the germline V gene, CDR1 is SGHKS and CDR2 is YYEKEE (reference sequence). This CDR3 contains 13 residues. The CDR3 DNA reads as TGTGCCAGCAGCTTGGCGCCAGTTTCTGAAGCTTTCTTT. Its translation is CASSLAPVSEAFF. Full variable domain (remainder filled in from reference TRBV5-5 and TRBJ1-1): DAGVTQSPTHLIKTRGQQVTLRCSPISGHKSVSWYQQVLGQGPQFIFQYYEKEERGRGNFPDRFSARQFPNYSSELNVNALLLGDSALYLCASSLAPVSEAFFGQGTRLTVV.

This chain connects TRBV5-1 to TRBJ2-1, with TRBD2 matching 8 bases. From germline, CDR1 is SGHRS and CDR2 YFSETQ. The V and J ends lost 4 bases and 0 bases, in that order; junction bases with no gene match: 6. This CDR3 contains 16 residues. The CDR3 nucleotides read TGCGCCAGCAGCCCGGACGGGACTAGCTCCTACAATGAGCAGTTCTTC. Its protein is CASSPDGTSSYNEQFF.

The CDR3 here is CASSLRVGGSYGYTF. For the CDR3, the DNA is TGTGCCAGCAGTTTACGGGTAGGGGGGAGCTATGGCTACACCTTC. The rearrangement uses TRBV28 and TRBJ1-2, with D possibly being TRBD1 (6 bases). The CDR3 sequence is 15 residues long. Germline-derived CDR1 and CDR2 are MDHEN and SYDVKM. V lost 2 bases and J lost 4, with 14 bases in between.

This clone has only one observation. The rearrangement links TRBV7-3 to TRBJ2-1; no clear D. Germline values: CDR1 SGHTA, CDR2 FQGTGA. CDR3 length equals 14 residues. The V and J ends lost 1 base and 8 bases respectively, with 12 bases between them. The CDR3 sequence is CASSLRAPSDEQFF. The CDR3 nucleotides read TGTGCCAGCAGCTTAAGGGCCCCCTCCGATGAGCAGTTCTTC.

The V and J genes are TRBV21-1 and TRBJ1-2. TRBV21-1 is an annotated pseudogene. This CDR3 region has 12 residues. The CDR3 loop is CASSKVLYGYTF. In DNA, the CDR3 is TGTGCCAGCAGCAAAGTGCTTTATGGCTACACCTTC.

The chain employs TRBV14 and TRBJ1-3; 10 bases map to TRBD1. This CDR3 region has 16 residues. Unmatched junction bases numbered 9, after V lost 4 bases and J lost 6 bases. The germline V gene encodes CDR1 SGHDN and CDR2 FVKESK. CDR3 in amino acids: CASSLDPGQGPNTIYF. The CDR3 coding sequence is TGTGCCAGCAGCCTCGACCCGGGACAGGGGCCAAACACCATATATTTT.

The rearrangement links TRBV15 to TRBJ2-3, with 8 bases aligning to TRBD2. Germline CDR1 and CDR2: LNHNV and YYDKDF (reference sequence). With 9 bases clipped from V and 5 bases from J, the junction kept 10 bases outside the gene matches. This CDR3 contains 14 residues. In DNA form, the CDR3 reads TGTGCCACAGGGACTAGTAAGGGCATAGATACGCAGTATTTT. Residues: CATGTSKGIDTQYF.

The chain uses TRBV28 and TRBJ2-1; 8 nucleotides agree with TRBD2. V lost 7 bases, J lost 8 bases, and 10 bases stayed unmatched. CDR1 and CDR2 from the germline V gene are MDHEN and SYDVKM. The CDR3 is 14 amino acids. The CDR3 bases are TGTGCCAGCATTCATTACGGGAGGGCGGATGAGCAGTTCTTC. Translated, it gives CASIHYGRADEQFF.

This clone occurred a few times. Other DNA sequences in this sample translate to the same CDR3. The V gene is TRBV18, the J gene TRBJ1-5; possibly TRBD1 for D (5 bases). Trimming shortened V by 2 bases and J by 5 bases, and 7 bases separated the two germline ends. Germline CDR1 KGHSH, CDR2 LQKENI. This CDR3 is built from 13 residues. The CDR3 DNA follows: TGTGCCAGCTCACCAGCGGGGGATCAGCCCCAGCATTTT. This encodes CASSPAGDQPQHF.

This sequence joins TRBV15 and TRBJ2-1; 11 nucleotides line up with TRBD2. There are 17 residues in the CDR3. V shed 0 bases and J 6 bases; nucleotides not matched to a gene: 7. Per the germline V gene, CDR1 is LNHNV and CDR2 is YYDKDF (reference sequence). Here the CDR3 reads CATSRDLTSGSLNEQFF. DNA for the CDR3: TGTGCCACCAGCAGAGATCTAACTAGCGGGAGCCTCAATGAGCAGTTCTTC.

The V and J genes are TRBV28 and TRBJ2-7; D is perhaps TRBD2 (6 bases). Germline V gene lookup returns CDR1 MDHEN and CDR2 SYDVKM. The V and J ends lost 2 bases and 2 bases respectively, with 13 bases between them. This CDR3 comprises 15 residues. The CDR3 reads CASSLGPGAAYEQYF. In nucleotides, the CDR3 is TGTGCCAGCAGTTTAGGCCCGGGAGCCGCCTACGAGCAGTACTTC. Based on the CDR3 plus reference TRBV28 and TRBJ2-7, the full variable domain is DVKVTQSSRYLVKRTGEKVFLECVQDMDHENMFWYRQDPGLGLRLIYFSYDVKMKEKGDIPEGYSVSREKKERFSLILESASTNQTSMYLCASSLGPGAAYEQYFGPGTRLTVT.

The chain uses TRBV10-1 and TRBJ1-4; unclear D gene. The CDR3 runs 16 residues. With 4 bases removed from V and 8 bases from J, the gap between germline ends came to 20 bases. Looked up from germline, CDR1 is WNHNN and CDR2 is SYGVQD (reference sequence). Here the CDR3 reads CASSADFQDAREKLFF. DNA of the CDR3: TGCGCCAGCAGTGCCGATTTCCAGGACGCTCGGGAAAAACTGTTTTTT.

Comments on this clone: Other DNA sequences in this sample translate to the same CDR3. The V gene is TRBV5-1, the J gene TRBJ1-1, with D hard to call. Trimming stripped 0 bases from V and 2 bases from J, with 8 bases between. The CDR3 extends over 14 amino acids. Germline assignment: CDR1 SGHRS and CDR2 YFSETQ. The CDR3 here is CASSLGHPNTEAFF. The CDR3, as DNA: TGCGCCAGCAGCTTGGGCCACCCAAACACTGAAGCTTTCTTT.

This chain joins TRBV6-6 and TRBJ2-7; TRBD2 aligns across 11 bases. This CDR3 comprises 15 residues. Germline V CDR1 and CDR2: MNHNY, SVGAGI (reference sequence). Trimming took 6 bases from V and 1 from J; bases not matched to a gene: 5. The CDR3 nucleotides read TGTGCCAGCAGGTTTGGGACTAGCGGTTCCTACGAGCAGTACTTC. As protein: CASRFGTSGSYEQYF.